Each of the 28 T cell receptor beta chains below was sequenced from the same sample in a study of blood T cell repertoires in COVID-19. Sequencing used immunoSEQ multiplex PCR; TCRdb keeps in-frame clones, though not all of them. The sample consists of about 110,000 clones, 75% to 90% of them appearing once. The sequenced sample was peripheral blood. Receptor source: a woman aged 80 or over with acute or convalescent COVID-19.

The chain combines TRBV5-1 with TRBJ2-3, with TRBD2 matching over 10 bases. J lost 0 bases, V lost 6 bases, and 4 bases had no gene match. The CDR3 is made up of 15 amino acids. Germline CDR1 reads SGHRS; CDR2 reads YFSETQ. This CDR3 is CASTLAGESTDTQYF. The CDR3 DNA follows: TGCGCCAGCACCCTAGCGGGGGAGAGCACAGATACGCAGTATTTT.

The chain uses TRBV4-1 and TRBJ1-4, with TRBD1 as a possible D gene (6 bases). Trimming took off 2 bases at V and 3 bases at J, with 10 bases between the two ends. Germline CDR1 MGHRA, CDR2 YSYEKL. The CDR3 covers 15 residues. CDR3 DNA sequence: TGCGCCAGCAGCCAATTCAGGGGTGCTAATGAAAAACTGTTTTTT. Encoded protein: CASSQFRGANEKLFF.

The chain recombines TRBV5-4 with TRBJ2-3; TRBD2 aligns across 7 bases. In germline, CDR1 is SGHNT, CDR2 YYREEE (reference sequence). With 4 bases clipped from V and 4 bases from J, the junction kept 9 bases outside the gene matches. CDR3 length: 15 residues. CDR3 nucleotide sequence: TGTGCCAGCAGCCGCGGTGGGGGGAGGGCAGATACGCAGTATTTT. It translates to CASSRGGGRADTQYF. The full variable domain, its missing parts supplied by reference TRBV5-4 and TRBJ2-3, is ETGVTQSPTHLIKTRGQQVTLRCSSQSGHNTVSWYQQALGQGPQFIFQYYREEENGRGNFPPRFSGLQFPNYSSELNVNALELDDSALYLCASSRGGGRADTQYFGPGTRLTVL.

The rearrangement uses TRBV5-1 and TRBJ1-1; 10 positions agree with TRBD1. CDR3 size: 14 residues. Germline CDR1 and CDR2: SGHRS and YFSETQ. Unmatched junction bases numbered 5, after V lost 2 bases and J lost 7 bases. The CDR3 reads CASSFGQGEVEAFF. The CDR3 DNA follows: TGCGCCAGCAGCTTCGGACAGGGGGAGGTTGAAGCTTTCTTT.

The V gene is TRBV9, the J gene TRBJ2-7; TRBD2 matches at 10 bases. CDR1 and CDR2 from the germline V gene are SGDLS and YYNGEE. The CDR3 spans 15 residues. J gave up 3 bases and V 2 bases, and 5 bases lay outside the gene matches. The CDR3 loop is CASSVGTSALYEQYF. The CDR3 bases are TGTGCCAGCAGCGTTGGGACTAGCGCCCTCTACGAGCAGTACTTC.

This chain uses TRBV11-2 with TRBJ2-5, with D possibly being TRBD2 (6 bases). Trimming took 5 bases from V and 2 from J, leaving 15 bases between them. CDR3 length equals 15 residues. Germline CDR1 is SGHAT and CDR2 is FQNNGV. The CDR3 sequence: CASSPFPGGQETQYF. The DNA for the CDR3 is TGTGCCAGCAGCCCTTTCCCCGGGGGTCAAGAGACCCAGTACTTC.

The chain couples TRBV6-2 or TRBV6-3 to TRBJ1-6; 10 nucleotides agree with TRBD1. Germline V gene sequence: CDR1 MNHEY, CDR2 SVGEGT. V shed 2 bases, J shed 9 bases, and the junction held 4 bases outside the gene matches. The CDR3 totals 15 residues. In DNA form, the CDR3 reads TGTGCCAGCAGTTACGTGGGACAGGGGAGTTCACCCCTCCACTTT. As protein: CASSYVGQGSSPLHF.

The V gene is TRBV14, the J gene TRBJ1-3; 7 bases agree with TRBD1. V shed 1 base and J 7 bases; nucleotides not matched to a gene: 7. The CDR3 consists of 15 residues. In germline, CDR1 is SGHDN, CDR2 FVKESK. The DNA of the CDR3 is TGTGCCAGCAGCCAAGGAGGGACAGCGGGTAACACCATATATTTT. It yields the protein CASSQGGTAGNTIYF.

The J gene is TRBJ1-2, the V gene TRBV28; TRBD1 agrees at 8 bases. CDR3 length: 16 amino acids. The V and J ends lost 5 bases and 4 bases, in that order; junction bases with no gene match: 12. The germline CDR1 and CDR2 sequences are MDHEN and SYDVKM. CDR3 amino acids: CASSPPPGGETYGYTF. DNA of the CDR3: TGTGCCAGCAGTCCTCCCCCAGGGGGCGAAACCTATGGCTACACCTTC.

V and J are TRBV3-1 (or the pseudogene TRBV3-2) and TRBJ1-1; possible D gene TRBD1, 5 bases. CDR1 LGHDT and CDR2 YNNKEL come from the germline V gene (reference sequence). V was shortened by 3 bases and J by 3 bases, with 14 bases between the two germline ends. The CDR3 is 15 residues long. The CDR3 region is CASSHTIDSHTEAFF. DNA of the CDR3: TGTGCCAGCAGCCACACTATTGACAGTCACACTGAAGCTTTCTTT.

This chain connects TRBV24-1 to TRBJ2-5, with D uncertain. The CDR3 runs to 14 residues. Trimming took 1 base from V and 2 from J, leaving 7 bases between them. Germline values: CDR1 KGHDR, CDR2 SFDVKD. CDR3 DNA: TGTGCCACCAGTGATTTTCCCGGGCAAGAGACCCAGTACTTC. Its protein product is CATSDFPGQETQYF.

Regarding this clone: Other DNA sequences in this sample translate to the same CDR3. The chain carries TRBV18 and TRBJ2-5, with 8 bases matching TRBD1. This CDR3 is built from 14 residues. The V and J ends lost 3 bases and 2 bases, in that order; junction bases with no gene match: 2. Germline V gene data show CDR1 as KGHSH and CDR2 as LQKENI. Written as DNA, the CDR3 is TGTGCCAGCTCACCTTACAGGGGGCAAGAGACCCAGTACTTC. Translation gives CASSPYRGQETQYF.

The chain carries TRBV18 and TRBJ1-2, with no clear D. Per the germline V gene, CDR1 is KGHSH and CDR2 is LQKENI. The V gene lost 6 bases and the J gene lost 2 bases, with 7 bases spanning the gap. The CDR3 is 12 amino acids. CDR3 DNA: TGTGCCAGCTCGCCCGGGAACTATGGCTACACCTTC. As protein: CASSPGNYGYTF.

The genes are TRBV24-1 and TRBJ2-1, with a possible D match to TRBD2 (6 bases). The CDR3 totals 15 residues. The germline V gene has CDR1 KGHDR and CDR2 SFDVKD. The V gene lost 2 bases and the J gene lost 0 bases, with 7 bases spanning the gap. CDR3 DNA: TGTGCCACCAGTGATTGGGGGGACTCCTACAATGAGCAGTTCTTC. It yields the protein CATSDWGDSYNEQFF.

This clone is a singleton in its sample. This chain connects TRBV7-2 to TRBJ2-3, with 8 bases identical to TRBD2. Germline V gene data show CDR1 as SGHTA and CDR2 as FQGNSA. The CDR3 sequence is 17 residues long. V was clipped by 0 bases and J by 1 base; unmatched bases: 6. CDR3 DNA sequence: TGTGCCAGCAGCTTAGCTTCAACTAGCGGACGCACAGATACGCAGTATTTT. Residues: CASSLASTSGRTDTQYF.

This chain links TRBV5-1 with TRBJ2-5; 9 bases agree with TRBD1. Per the germline V gene, CDR1 is SGHRS and CDR2 is YFSETQ. CDR3 length: 16 amino acids. With V trimmed by 6 bases and J by 1 base, 10 bases remained unmatched. CDR3 coding DNA: TGCGCCAGCACCCCCCACGGACAGGGGCCCCAAGAGACCCAGTACTTC. Its translation: CASTPHGQGPQETQYF.

The CDR3 protein is CASSREGVGPQHF. CDR3 sequence (DNA): TGTGCCAGCAGTAGGGAGGGGGTGGGGCCCCAGCATTTT. The genes are TRBV6-2 or TRBV6-3 and TRBJ1-5, with a tentative D call TRBD1 (6 bases). Germline loops: CDR1 MNHEY, CDR2 SVGEGT. The CDR3 consists of 13 residues. The ends were cut back, 5 bases at V and 9 bases at J, with 14 bases in the middle.

Only one count was recorded for this clone. V is TRBV7-9 and J is TRBJ2-7, with 8 bases aligning to TRBD2. This CDR3 has 15 residues. The germline gives CDR1 SEHNR, CDR2 FQNEAQ (reference sequence). V gave up 3 bases and J gave up 5 bases; unmatched junction bases: 9. CDR3 nucleotide sequence: TGTGCCAGCAGCTTCGGGACTAGATTTTACGACGAGCAGTACTTC. Its protein product is CASSFGTRFYDEQYF.

This clone was observed once. This chain connects TRBV3-1 (or the pseudogene TRBV3-2) to TRBJ1-4; D gene unclear. The V gene's germline CDR1 is LGHDT and CDR2 YNNKEL (reference sequence). V was shortened by 4 bases and J by 6 bases, with 9 bases between the two germline ends. There are 13 residues in the CDR3. The CDR3 sequence is CASSREWDEKLFF. DNA of the CDR3: TGTGCCAGCAGCCGGGAGTGGGATGAAAAACTGTTTTTT.

The CDR3 sequence is CASSDGTKDYEQYF. CDR3 DNA: TGTGCCAGCAGTGACGGGACAAAGGACTACGAGCAGTACTTC. This chain joins TRBV28 and TRBJ2-7; tentatively, D is TRBD1 (6 bases). CDR1 MDHEN and CDR2 SYDVKM come from the germline V gene. The CDR3 has 14 amino acids. The ends were cut back, 5 bases at V and 3 bases at J, with 14 bases in the middle. Drawing the rest from reference TRBV28 and TRBJ2-7, the complete variable domain is DVKVTQSSRYLVKRTGEKVFLECVQDMDHENMFWYRQDPGLGLRLIYFSYDVKMKEKGDIPEGYSVSREKKERFSLILESASTNQTSMYLCASSDGTKDYEQYFGPGTRLTVT.

This clone was found once. This chain links TRBV7-8 with TRBJ1-6, with a tentative D call TRBD1 (5 bases). This CDR3 is 17 amino acids long. Germline V CDR1 and CDR2: SGHVS, FQNEAQ. V lost 0 bases to trimming and J lost 3 bases, with 12 bases between them. The CDR3 spells CASSLARTGGYNSPLHF. The CDR3 DNA sequence: TGTGCCAGCAGCTTAGCGCGCACAGGCGGCTATAATTCACCCCTCCACTTT.

The chain couples TRBV28 to TRBJ1-1; 8 nucleotides match TRBD1. Trimming at V came to 3 bases and at J to 4 bases, leaving 7 bases not matched to a gene. This CDR3 spans 15 amino acids. Germline assignment: CDR1 MDHEN and CDR2 SYDVKM. CDR3 DNA sequence: TGTGCCAGCAGTTTCAGGGGGCAGTATGTCACTGAAGCTTTCTTT. Amino acids: CASSFRGQYVTEAFF.

The chain has TRBV7-9 and TRBJ1-4, with D unclear. Germline V gene sequence: CDR1 SEHNR, CDR2 FQNEAQ (reference sequence). The CDR3 is 16 amino acids. V lost 5 bases to trimming and J lost 7 bases, with 20 bases between them. CDR3 sequence (DNA): TGTGCCAGCAGCGTGGCGTTTCGAGGAGATAGTGAAAAACTGTTTTTT. The encoded protein is CASSVAFRGDSEKLFF.

The chain carries TRBV7-6 and TRBJ1-6, with D unresolved. The V and J ends lost 0 bases and 4 bases respectively, with 10 bases between them. Germline values: CDR1 SGHVS, CDR2 FNYEAQ. The length of the CDR3 is 16 residues. The CDR3: CASSLAAQIYNSPLHF. CDR3 coding DNA: TGTGCCAGCAGCTTAGCAGCACAGATATATAATTCACCCCTCCACTTT.

This chain uses TRBV5-1 with TRBJ1-4, with 7 bases fitting TRBD1. The CDR3 is 14 amino acids. Germline trimming cut 4 bases from V and 7 bases from J; bases unmatched to any gene: 7. The germline V gene has CDR1 SGHRS and CDR2 YFSETQ. The CDR3 bases are TGCGCCAGCAGCCAGACGGGACAGTCTGAAAAACTGTTTTTT. Amino acids: CASSQTGQSEKLFF.

The table lists this clone with a count of one. DNA of the CDR3: TGTGCCAGCAGCCAAGCAGGCGTGCTTTGGCGACAATTCTTC. Translation: CASSQAGVLWRQFF. The chain couples TRBV14 to TRBJ2-1; D unclear. Trimming took 1 base from V and 16 from J, leaving 20 bases between them. This CDR3 has 14 residues. The V gene's germline CDR1 is SGHDN and CDR2 FVKESK.

The genes are TRBV21-1 and TRBJ1-2; the D segment call TRBD1 is taken from the table without a DNA check. TRBV21-1 is a recognized pseudogene. CDR3 size: 14 residues. This CDR3 reads CASSVTKGDYGYTF. CDR3 DNA: TGTGCCAGCAGCGTAACAAAAGGGGACTATGGCTACACCTTC.

The genes are TRBV30 and TRBJ1-3; D is unclear. From germline, CDR1 is GTSNPN and CDR2 SVGIG (reference sequence). This CDR3 region has 13 residues. The V end was cut by 1 base, the J end by 0 bases, with 4 bases between. Here the CDR3 reads CAWSGSSGNTIYF. Here the CDR3 DNA reads TGTGCCTGGAGTGGTAGCTCTGGAAACACCATATATTTT. Variable domain in full (rest from reference TRBV30 and TRBJ1-3): SQTIHQWPATLVQPVGSPLSLECTVEGTSNPNLYWYRQAAGRGLQLLFYSVGIGQISSEVPQNLSASRPQDRQFILSSKKLLLSDSGFYLCAWSGSSGNTIYFGEGSWLTVV.